These 8 T cell receptor beta chains came from one sample sequenced in a study of blood T cell repertoires in COVID-19. The assay was immunoSEQ multiplex PCR, and TCRdb's table has in-frame clones only and misses some. This sample has 150,000 or so clones, with about four fifths found just once. The sequencing input was peripheral blood. The source of these receptors is a human donor with acute or convalescent COVID-19. The donor label of this sample is uncertain.

This clone was seen just once. V usage is TRBV5-1 and J usage is TRBJ2-3; D is perhaps TRBD1 (6 bases). V was clipped by 5 bases and J by 3 bases, with 16 bases between them. CDR1 and CDR2 (germline): SGHRS, YFSETQ. The length of the CDR3 is 15 residues. CDR3 region: CASRFSSQGTDTQYF. The DNA for the CDR3 is TGCGCCAGCAGGTTCTCCTCACAGGGAACAGATACGCAGTATTTT.

The chain is built from TRBV11-2 and TRBJ1-5; D gene unclear. The CDR3 is made up of 13 amino acids. Germline CDR1 is SGHAT and CDR2 is FQNNGV. V was cut by 5 bases and J by 4 bases, with 9 bases left in between. The CDR3 DNA reads TGTGCCAGCAGCCCGGGGAGGAATCAGCCCCAGCATTTT. This gives the protein CASSPGRNQPQHF.

The chain combines TRBV18 with TRBJ1-1, with TRBD1 matching over 7 bases. Germline lookup yields CDR1 KGHSH and CDR2 LQKENI. The CDR3 totals 14 residues. V lost 4 bases to trimming and J lost 4 bases; unmatched junction nucleotides: 6. The DNA for the CDR3 is TGTGCCAGCTCACGAGACAGGGTGGCCACTGAAGCTTTCTTT. It codes for CASSRDRVATEAFF.

The chain links TRBV4-3 to TRBJ1-4, with D maybe TRBD1 (6 bases). The CDR3 has 16 amino acids. Germline values: CDR1 LGHNA, CDR2 YSLEER. V was pared by 0 bases and J by 3 bases, with 11 bases between. CDR3 sequence: CASSQDPRGANEKLFF. The CDR3 bases are TGCGCCAGCAGCCAAGATCCCAGGGGTGCTAATGAAAAACTGTTTTTT.

The chain couples TRBV12-3 or TRBV12-4 to TRBJ1-2; TRBD1 matches at 9 bases. This CDR3 comprises 13 residues. Trimming removed 8 bases from V and 7 bases from J; junction bases left unmatched: 8. The CDR3 loop is CASLRQGGSGYTF. The CDR3 coding sequence is TGTGCCAGCCTAAGACAGGGGGGTTCTGGCTACACCTTC.

The J gene is TRBJ2-1, the V gene TRBV2, with D perhaps TRBD2 (6 bases). The ends were cut back, 2 bases at V and 3 bases at J, with 8 bases in the middle. The CDR3 sequence is 14 residues long. CDR1 SNHLY and CDR2 FYNNEI come from the germline V gene. The CDR3, as DNA: TGTGCCAGCAGTGAAATCGGGGGCTACAATGAGCAGTTCTTC. This encodes CASSEIGGYNEQFF.

CDR3 DNA: TGTGCCAGCAGGGGTTTGAGTAGGGGGCAGAATGGCTACACCTTC. Its protein is CASRGLSRGQNGYTF. The chain carries TRBV11-2 and TRBJ1-2, with 7 bases fitting TRBD1. The V segment lost 6 bases and the J segment 6 bases; nucleotides outside the gene matches: 13. The CDR3 is 15 amino acids. The germline V gene encodes CDR1 SGHAT and CDR2 FQNNGV.

The rearrangement uses TRBV18 and TRBJ2-7, with D perhaps TRBD1 (5 bases). CDR1 and CDR2 from the germline V gene are KGHSH and LQKENI. With 1 base removed from V and 2 bases from J, the gap between germline ends came to 6 bases. The CDR3 contains 13 residues. DNA of the CDR3: TGTGCCAGCTCACCACAGGGGACCTACGAGCAGTACTTC. This codes for CASSPQGTYEQYF.